A single sample gave rise to the 32 T cell receptor beta chains below, sequenced in a study of response to subunit inactivated influenza vaccine. TCRdb independently ran MiXCR on the RT-PCR reads; one entry per CDR3 protein. The repertoire consists of about 800,000 distinct CDR3 sequences, with 21% occurring once and the leading ten covering 10%. This specimen consisted of PBMCs from blood, obtained around 5 days after vaccination. These receptors were obtained from a man aged 50 to 59 who received an inactivated influenza vaccine.

This clonotype has only a few counts. The chain recombines TRBV6-2 or TRBV6-3 with TRBJ2-7, with D uncertain. Germline V CDR1 and CDR2: MNHEY, SVGEGT. The CDR3 length is 17 residues. Trimming cost V 4 bases and J 4 bases, with 23 bases left between them. CDR3 sequence reads: CASSSQANPPRPYEQYF. CDR3 nucleotides: TGTGCCAGCAGTTCCCAGGCCAACCCCCCCCGTCCGTACGAGCAGTACTTC.

The chain links TRBV12-3 or TRBV12-4 to TRBJ2-2, with 9 nucleotides matching TRBD1. Unmatched junction bases numbered 9, after V lost 5 bases and J lost 5 bases. The CDR3 is 16 residues long. CDR3 region: CASSPRTGEKTGELFF. In nucleotides, the CDR3 is TGTGCCAGCAGTCCCCGGACAGGGGAAAAAACCGGGGAGCTGTTTTTT.

The chain has TRBV4-2 and TRBJ2-1; D not resolved. Looked up from germline, CDR1 is LGHNA and CDR2 is YNFKEQ. Trimming shortened V by 0 bases and J by 3 bases, and 9 bases separated the two germline ends. There are 15 residues in the CDR3. The CDR3 region is CASSQDMMIYNEQFF. The CDR3, as DNA: TGTGCCAGCAGCCAAGATATGATGATCTACAATGAGCAGTTCTTC.

There are a few counts of this clonotype. This sequence joins TRBV12-3 or TRBV12-4 and TRBJ2-1; D might be TRBD1 (6 bases). V was cut by 6 bases and J by 6 bases, with 18 bases left in between. This CDR3 is 15 amino acids long. The CDR3: CASSRGLGAFNEQFF. The CDR3 nucleotides are TGTGCCAGCAGCCGCGGACTGGGGGCATTCAATGAGCAGTTCTTC.

The rearrangement joins TRBV20-1 to TRBJ2-6; 12 nucleotides agree with TRBD1. CDR3 length: 21 amino acids. V lost 0 bases to trimming and J lost 1 base; unmatched junction nucleotides: 13. Per the germline V gene, CDR1 is DFQATT and CDR2 is SNEGSKA (reference sequence). CDR3 amino acids: CSARDPGQGAFTSSGANVLTF. CDR3 nucleotide sequence: TGCAGTGCTAGAGATCCGGGACAGGGGGCTTTCACCTCTTCTGGGGCCAACGTCCTGACTTTC.

This clonotype came up many times. The gene calls are TRBV20-1 and TRBJ1-1, with D possibly TRBD1 on 5 matching bases. The CDR3 spans 10 residues. Germline CDR1 DFQATT, CDR2 SNEGSKA (reference sequence). Trimming cost V 6 bases and J 7 bases, with 9 bases left between them. CDR3 protein: CSADQGEAFF. As DNA, the CDR3 is TGCAGTGCCGACCAGGGTGAAGCTTTCTTT.

V is TRBV12-3 or TRBV12-4 and J is TRBJ1-4, with no clear D. The V and J ends lost 8 bases and 2 bases respectively, with 12 bases between them. This CDR3 spans 14 amino acids. CDR3 DNA: TGTGCCAGCCGCCCGGGAACTACTAATGAAAAACTGTTTTTT. Translated, it gives CASRPGTTNEKLFF.

This sequence joins TRBV7-6 and TRBJ1-6; D is unclear. Germline assignment: CDR1 SGHVS and CDR2 FNYEAQ. This CDR3 spans 15 amino acids. Trimming shortened V by 2 bases and J by 5 bases, and 10 bases separated the two germline ends. CDR3 sequence reads: CASSLYDGNNSPLHF. The CDR3 DNA sequence: TGTGCCAGCAGCTTATACGACGGAAATAATTCACCCCTCCACTTT.

The rearrangement links TRBV20-1 to TRBJ2-2; the match to TRBD2 covers 8 bases. Germline trimming cut 5 bases from V and 4 bases from J; bases unmatched to any gene: 6. CDR1 is DFQATT, CDR2 SNEGSKA, per germline (reference sequence). This CDR3 region has 14 residues. The CDR3 DNA sequence: TGCAGTGCTCCAAAGCGGGGGAGCACCGGGGAGCTGTTTTTT. Translated, it gives CSAPKRGSTGELFF.

This clonotype was recorded a few times. The V gene is TRBV18, the J gene TRBJ2-3; TRBD1 agrees at 9 bases. Germline V CDR1 and CDR2: KGHSH, LQKENI. V was clipped by 3 bases and J by 6 bases; unmatched bases: 13. The CDR3 contains 17 residues. The CDR3 DNA follows: TGTGCCAGCTCACCTACCGGGACAGGGATCGGCCACGATACGCAGTATTTT. Its protein is CASSPTGTGIGHDTQYF.

This clonotype occurred a few times. CDR3 coding DNA: TGTGCCATCAGTGAGTCCAAGGGTAACACTGAAGCTTTCTTT. Translated: CAISESKGNTEAFF. V gene TRBV10-3 combines with J gene TRBJ1-1; D not certain. Trimming removed 0 bases at V and 2 bases at J, with 7 bases between. The CDR3 totals 14 residues. Germline loops: CDR1 ENHRY, CDR2 SYGVKD.

This clonotype was observed many times. The chain joins TRBV7-2 to TRBJ2-1; D unresolved. The CDR3 spans 15 residues. Trimming pared 1 base from V and 1 base from J, leaving 8 bases between. The V gene's germline CDR1 is SGHTA and CDR2 FQGNSA. CDR3 region: CASSLDGASYNEQFF. The CDR3 DNA is TGTGCCAGCAGCTTAGATGGTGCGTCCTACAATGAGCAGTTCTTC.

This clonotype has more than one count but fewer than ten. The rearrangement links TRBV20-1 to TRBJ2-1; tentative D call: TRBD2 (6 bases). Germline CDR1 is DFQATT and CDR2 is SNEGSKA (reference sequence). V dropped 7 bases and J dropped 7 bases, with 14 bases sitting between them. This CDR3 is 12 amino acids long. CDR3 sequence: CSVGTRLNEQFF. The CDR3 DNA is TGCAGTGTCGGGACTCGCCTTAATGAGCAGTTCTTC.

This chain's CDR3 is CASSDWDRGLGEQFF. Written as DNA, the CDR3 is TGTGCCAGCAGCGACTGGGACAGGGGACTCGGTGAGCAGTTCTTC. The V and J genes are TRBV9 and TRBJ2-1; 10 bases align to TRBD1. This CDR3 has 15 residues. Germline lookup yields CDR1 SGDLS and CDR2 YYNGEE. V was clipped by 3 bases and J by 9 bases; unmatched bases: 9.

The CDR3 reads CASSLDSRDEQFF. The CDR3 bases are TGCGCCAGCAGCTTGGATTCCCGGGATGAGCAGTTCTTC. The chain employs TRBV5-1 and TRBJ2-1; D is ambiguous. The CDR3 totals 13 residues. CDR1 is SGHRS and CDR2 is YFSETQ in the germline V gene. Trimming took 0 bases from V and 8 from J, leaving 9 bases between them.

The V gene is TRBV5-1, the J gene TRBJ2-2; TRBD1 might be the D (5 bases). Germline CDR1 and CDR2: SGHRS and YFSETQ. V lost 1 base and J 5 bases, leaving 15 bases between the germline ends. The CDR3 totals 16 residues. The CDR3 nucleotides read TGCGCCAGCAGCTTGATCGGCAGGGTCCGAACCGGGGAGCTGTTTTTT. Translating it yields CASSLIGRVRTGELFF.

At least ten counts were recorded for this clonotype. This rearrangement joins TRBV20-1 to TRBJ2-3, with TRBD2 matching over 12 bases. Trimming cost V 3 bases and J 9 bases; bases outside gene matches: 10. The CDR3 has 15 amino acids. CDR1 is DFQATT, CDR2 SNEGSKA, per germline (reference sequence). The CDR3 protein is CSARFLAGGSETQYF. The DNA of the CDR3 is TGCAGTGCTAGGTTCCTAGCGGGAGGGAGTGAGACGCAGTATTTT.

This clonotype was detected a few times. The rearrangement links TRBV6-5 to TRBJ1-3; a weak D match, TRBD1 (5 bases). Trimming stripped 0 bases from V and 0 bases from J, with 9 bases between. The CDR3 is made up of 16 amino acids. Per germline, CDR1 MNHEY and CDR2 SVGAGI. Here the CDR3 reads CASSYSSQGSGNTIYF. The CDR3 nucleotides are TGTGCCAGCAGTTACTCATCCCAGGGCTCTGGAAACACCATATATTTT.

This clonotype was counted only a few times. The V call is TRBV5-1, the J call TRBJ2-7, with D unresolved. V was shortened by 4 bases and J by 2 bases, with 10 bases between the two germline ends. Per germline, CDR1 SGHRS and CDR2 YFSETQ. CDR3 length: 13 residues. The CDR3 nucleotides read TGCGCCAGCAGCAGGACGCCACCCTACGAGCAGTACTTC. Its protein product is CASSRTPPYEQYF.

The table lists this clonotype with a few counts. The junction differs from germline at one of its ends, possibly a read error. The J gene is TRBJ2-3, the V gene TRBV20-1; TRBD2 aligns across 8 bases. This CDR3 region has 14 residues. CDR1 is DFQATT and CDR2 is SNEGSKA in the germline V gene (reference sequence). The CDR3 bases are TGCAGTGCTAGAGAACTGATAGCGGGGAGAACAGAGGATTTT. It is translated as CSARELIAGRTEDF.

At least ten counts were recorded for this clonotype. The chain couples TRBV12-3 or TRBV12-4 to TRBJ1-2; no clear D gene. Trimming cost V 5 bases and J 4 bases, with 20 bases left between them. This CDR3 contains 16 residues. The CDR3 protein is CASSPDPRREGYGYTF. The CDR3, as DNA: TGTGCCAGCAGTCCCGACCCGAGGAGGGAAGGCTATGGCTACACCTTC.

This clonotype has a handful of counts. The rearrangement links TRBV7-2 to TRBJ2-5; D is tentatively TRBD1 or TRBD2 (5 bases each). Trimming pared 4 bases from V and 4 bases from J, leaving 13 bases between. Germline CDR1 and CDR2: SGHTA and FQGNSA. This CDR3 spans 14 amino acids. The DNA of the CDR3 is TGTGCCAGCAGCTCAAGGGACCGCAGAGAGACCCAGTACTTC. Translation gives CASSSRDRRETQYF.

The chain combines TRBV3-1 with TRBJ1-2; tentative D call: TRBD1 (5 bases). V was cut by 0 bases and J by 2 bases, with 13 bases left in between. Germline-derived CDR1 and CDR2 are LGHDT and YNNKEL (reference sequence). This CDR3 comprises 16 residues. The CDR3 spells CASSQEGLWDNYGYTF. The CDR3 DNA follows: TGTGCCAGCAGCCAAGAAGGGTTATGGGACAACTATGGCTACACCTTC.

This clonotype was observed a few times. This CDR3 is CASSSWTGGAADTQYF. CDR3 nucleotides: TGTGCCAGCAGCTCCTGGACAGGGGGCGCGGCAGATACGCAGTATTTT. The chain links TRBV7-9 to TRBJ2-3; 11 bases agree with TRBD1. V gave up 4 bases and J gave up 4 bases; unmatched junction bases: 7. From germline, CDR1 is SEHNR and CDR2 FQNEAQ (reference sequence). This CDR3 has 16 amino acids.

The chain joins TRBV14 to TRBJ1-4; 7 nucleotides match TRBD1. V shed 4 bases, J shed 8 bases, and the junction held 10 bases outside the gene matches. The length of the CDR3 is 15 residues. The germline V gene encodes CDR1 SGHDN and CDR2 FVKESK. The CDR3 bases are TGTGCCAGCAGCCTTATCGGGACAGATCCAGAAAAACTGTTTTTT. It codes for CASSLIGTDPEKLFF.

This clonotype has ten or more counts. The rearrangement uses TRBV6-5 and TRBJ2-5; the D gene is possibly TRBD2 (6 bases). The CDR3 covers 12 residues. Germline lookup yields CDR1 MNHEY and CDR2 SVGAGI. Between the trimmed V and J ends, which lost 5 bases and 5 bases, there was a span of 9 bases. The CDR3 DNA sequence: TGTGCCAGCAGTACGACTAGGGAGACCCAGTACTTC. Protein product: CASSTTRETQYF.

In this sample, this clonotype turned up a few times. The J gene is TRBJ2-7, the V gene TRBV27; 8 bases match TRBD2. With V trimmed by 2 bases and J by 6 bases, 3 bases remained unmatched. The CDR3 loop spans 13 amino acids. Germline CDR1 is MNHEY and CDR2 is SMNVEV (reference sequence). This CDR3 is CASSLDRGGEQYF. The DNA for the CDR3 is TGTGCCAGCAGTTTAGATCGGGGGGGCGAGCAGTACTTC.

This clonotype was seen at least ten times. This chain joins TRBV6-5 and TRBJ2-2, with TRBD1 as a possible D gene (6 bases). Germline loops: CDR1 MNHEY, CDR2 SVGAGI. The CDR3 consists of 14 residues. V was clipped by 4 bases and J by 5 bases, with 11 bases between them. Written as DNA, the CDR3 is TGTGCCAGCAGTTTGGGACATCGTACCGGGGAGCTGTTTTTT. This codes for CASSLGHRTGELFF.

The chain couples TRBV3-1 to TRBJ2-7; D ambiguous. The CDR3 contains 13 residues. Trimming pared 1 base from V and 4 bases from J, leaving 8 bases between. Per the germline V gene, CDR1 is LGHDT and CDR2 is YNNKEL (reference sequence). CDR3: CASSQGGKYEQYF. The CDR3 coding sequence is TGTGCCAGCAGCCAAGGCGGAAAGTACGAGCAGTACTTC.

The chain links TRBV20-1 to TRBJ1-6; D might be TRBD1 (5 bases). Germline lookup yields CDR1 DFQATT and CDR2 SNEGSKA (reference sequence). Trimming shortened V by 5 bases and J by 2 bases, and 10 bases separated the two germline ends. The length of the CDR3 is 14 residues. The CDR3 sequence is CSAGRGPYNSPLHF. In DNA, the CDR3 is TGCAGTGCTGGACGGGGCCCCTATAATTCACCCCTCCACTTT.

This clonotype has more than one count but fewer than ten. This may arise from a read error, as a much more abundant clone is one base away. V is TRBV6-2 or TRBV6-3 and J is TRBJ2-7; 12 nucleotides line up with TRBD2. Trimming at V came to 6 bases and at J to 4 bases, leaving 1 base not matched to a gene. This CDR3 has 13 amino acids. CDR1 and CDR2 (germline): MNHEY, SVGEGT. The CDR3 reads CASRTSGGYEQYF. Written as DNA, the CDR3 is TGTGCCAGCAGGACTAGCGGGGGTTACGAGCAGTACTTC.

The rearrangement joins TRBV7-2 to TRBJ1-2; D ambiguous. Germline CDR1 is SGHTA and CDR2 is FQGNSA. The V end was cut by 3 bases, the J end by 0 bases, with 11 bases between. The CDR3 extends over 15 amino acids. DNA of the CDR3: TGTGCCAGCAGCTTGTCAGGCAAAACTAACTATGGCTACACCTTC. As protein: CASSLSGKTNYGYTF. The full variable domain, rest sourced from reference TRBV7-2 and TRBJ1-2, is GAGVSQSPSNKVTEKGKDVELRCDPISGHTALYWYRQSLGQGLEFLIYFQGNSAPDKSGLPSDRFSAERTGGSVSTLTIQRTQQEDSAVYLCASSLSGKTNYGYTFGSGTRLTVV.